One and the same sample provided the 9 T cell receptor beta chains below, sequenced in a study of STAT3 mutations in large granular lymphocyte leukemia (dated by TCRdb to about 2019). Study-wide findings and limitations: All T-LGLL patients had at least one immunodominant TCRbeta clonotype, and roughly half had multiple immunodominant subclonotypes.

These receptors' targets are unknown. The method was the immunoSEQ multiplex PCR assay. In TCRdb, the immuneACCESS table is reduced to in-frame sequences with V and J assigned. These tables do not hold every clone; where another copy was compared, an unresolved V gene accounts for under half, and the others remain unexplained. The sample table contains 35,000 to 50,000 clones; only one count was recorded for 80% to 90% of them. In total, the top ten clones hold more than 0.35% of the sample. The sample was PBMCs. Receptor source: a human donor with T large granular lymphocyte leukemia. Some clones in this sample may be carry-over from other donors' samples.

The V call is TRBV4-1, the J call TRBJ2-7, with a weak D call TRBD1 (6 bases). The CDR3 loop spans 14 amino acids. Deletions cut 4 bases from V and 6 bases from J, with 16 bases between. Germline lookup yields CDR1 MGHRA and CDR2 YSYEKL. The CDR3 region has the DNA TGCGCCAGCAGCCGTCTCCAGGGGCTGAGCGAGCAGTACTTC. Residues: CASSRLQGLSEQYF.

This clone was observed a few times. This rearrangement joins TRBV6-1 to TRBJ1-2, with TRBD1 as a possible D gene (5 bases). The CDR3 has 14 residues. Trimming cost V 2 bases and J 6 bases, with 13 bases left between them. Germline V lookup: CDR1 MNHNS, CDR2 SASEGT. CDR3 protein: CASSEPQGRHGYTF. The CDR3 DNA reads TGTGCCAGCAGTGAACCCCAGGGCCGACATGGCTACACCTTC.

This clone appeared a single time. The rearrangement joins TRBV11-1 to TRBJ2-2; 10 nucleotides agree with TRBD1. This CDR3 is 16 amino acids long. Germline V gene data show CDR1 as SGHAT and CDR2 as FQDESV (reference sequence). V was pared by 5 bases and J by 4 bases, with 7 bases of the junction left unmatched. For the CDR3, the DNA is TGTGCCAGCAGCCGTAACCGGGACAGGGGCACCGGGGAGCTGTTTTTT. This codes for CASSRNRDRGTGELFF.

The V and J genes are TRBV5-6 and TRBJ2-2; D is undetermined. The CDR3 loop spans 14 amino acids. From germline, CDR1 is SGHDT and CDR2 YYEEEE. Trimming took 5 bases from V and 4 from J, leaving 12 bases between them. Here the CDR3 reads CASSNPDGTGELFF. The CDR3 region has the DNA TGTGCCAGCAGTAACCCCGACGGCACCGGGGAGCTGTTTTTT.

The rearrangement links TRBV28 to TRBJ2-7; 15 positions match TRBD2. Unmatched junction bases numbered 13, after V lost 4 bases and J lost 3 bases. CDR1 MDHEN and CDR2 SYDVKM come from the germline V gene. This CDR3 is built from 19 residues. CDR3 amino acids: CASSSQPGLAGGHGYEQYF. As DNA, the CDR3 is TGTGCCAGCAGTTCCCAACCGGGACTAGCGGGGGGCCACGGCTACGAGCAGTACTTC.

The rearrangement uses TRBV4-3 and TRBJ2-7; TRBD1 matches at 9 bases. The CDR3 loop spans 16 amino acids. Germline V gene data show CDR1 as LGHNA and CDR2 as YSLEER. The ends lost 3 bases at V and 3 bases at J; junction bases unmatched: 9. The CDR3 sequence: CASSHAGTGISYEQYF. For the CDR3, the DNA is TGCGCCAGCAGCCATGCCGGGACAGGGATAAGCTACGAGCAGTACTTC.

This rearrangement joins TRBV19 to TRBJ2-5, with a tentative D call TRBD1 (6 bases). The J call is uncertain, as TRBJ2-7 better fits the DNA end. CDR3 length: 13 residues. Germline-derived CDR1 and CDR2 are LNHDA and SQIVND (reference sequence). CDR3 sequence: CASSIGTAYEQYF. The CDR3 coding sequence is TGTGCCAGTAGTATAGGGACAGCCTACGAGCAGTACTTC.

The chain employs TRBV7-8 and TRBJ2-3, with D uncertain. From germline, CDR1 is SGHVS and CDR2 FQNEAQ. V was shortened by 5 bases and J by 2 bases, with 14 bases between the two germline ends. This CDR3 comprises 15 residues. Written as DNA, the CDR3 is TGTGCCAGCAGCCCTACCTCAAGGTACACAGATACGCAGTATTTT. Its translation: CASSPTSRYTDTQYF.

The chain has TRBV6-6 and TRBJ1-5; D remains ambiguous. Germline V lookup: CDR1 MNHNY, CDR2 SVGAGI (reference sequence). The CDR3 is made up of 16 amino acids. V lost 0 bases to trimming and J lost 6 bases, with 15 bases between them. The CDR3 nucleotides are TGTGCCAGCAGTTACTCGAGGAGCGGGGAGGGTCAGCCCCAGCATTTT. Translating gives CASSYSRSGEGQPQHF.